The sequence of this T cell receptor (beta chain) was determined in a study of beta chain features in type 1 diabetes. Study outcomes and limitations: Sampled from patients, naive, central memory and Treg TCRB repertoires appeared more similar than those sampled from healthy donors. All four CD4+ subsets of Type 1 diabetes patients contained TCRB CDR3s that were moderately but significantly shorter.

The CDR3 loop spans 14 amino acids. V lost 5 bases and J 14 bases, leaving 24 bases between the germline ends. The V gene's germline CDR1 is SEHNR and CDR2 FQNEAQ (reference sequence). Every isolated RNA sample was fully reverse transcribed, so sequencing captured expressed TCRB transcripts. Method: immunoSEQ multiplex PCR; TCRdb's copy keeps in-frame clones and lacks some. The data contain nearly 250,000 clones, around an eighth of them singletons. This clone was seen a handful of times. Its target is not known. Input material: naive CD4+ T cells from blood. The clonotype originates from a woman between 40 and 50 years old in good health. This chain connects TRBV7-9 to TRBJ1-2; possibly TRBD1 for D (6 bases). DNA of the CDR3: TGTGCCAGCAGCCCGTCCGGACAGTCCCCTTATGGGACCTTC. Translation gives CASSPSGQSPYGTF. The entire variable domain, with the rest obtained from reference TRBV7-9 and TRBJ1-2, is as follows: DTGVSQNPRHKITKRGQNVTFRCDPISEHNRLYWYRQTLGQGPEFLTYFQNEAQLEKSRLLSDRFSAERPKGSFSTLEIQRTEQGDSAMYLCASSPSGQSPYGTFGSGTRLTVV.